A selection of T cell receptor beta chains follows, all from one sample in a study of early T cells in non-severe SARS-CoV-2 infection. TCRdb used MiXCR to reprocess the 5' RACE reads, holding one entry per CDR3 protein. Seen here are 35,000 to 40,000 distinct CDR3 sequences, about 5.3% observed once, and the top ten hold around a quarter. The sample taken for sequencing was whole blood. These receptors were taken from an adult who was a healthcare worker with PCR-confirmed SARS-CoV-2 infection or an uninfected control (not recorded which). CDR3s include the opening cysteine and the closing phenylalanine or tryptophan. A D gene is named only where the DNA matches it firmly. Expanded clones get a size class; other rows say once, few or many, or leave the size out.

J	size	D	V	DNA	CDR3
TRBJ1-2	-	-	TRBV18	TGTGCCAGCTCACCCTCGCTAAAAGGAAAAGGGGATGGCTACACCTTC	CASSPSLKGKGDGYTF
TRBJ1-1	-	-	TRBV7-9	TGTGCCAGCAGCCCACAACAGGGCTCCTCTGAAGCTTTCTTT	CASSPQQGSSEAFF
TRBJ2-2	many	TRBD2	TRBV9	TGTGCCAGCAGCGTAGGGGGACTAGCGGGAGAAACCGGGGAGCTGTTTTTT	CASSVGGLAGETGELFF
TRBJ2-1	many	-	TRBV11-1	TGTGCCAGCAGCTTAGAGGCAGGGGCCAATGAGCAGTTCTTC	CASSLEAGANEQFF
TRBJ2-7	many	TRBD2	TRBV11-2	TGTGCCAGCAGCCTTAGGACTAGCGGGGCCTACGAGCAGTACTTC	CASSLRTSGAYEQYF
TRBJ1-5	many	-	TRBV20-1	TGCAGTGCTAGAGATCCGAGGGGTAGCAATCAGCCCCAGCATTTT	CSARDPRGSNQPQHF
TRBJ2-7	many	-	TRBV20-1	TGCAGTGCTAGAGATCCGGAGGGCCGTTCCTACGAGCAGTACTTC	CSARDPEGRSYEQYF
TRBJ2-7	many	TRBD1	TRBV6-5	TGTGCCAGCAGCTTACAGGGGGCGTCCCCCTACGAGCAGTACTTC	CASSLQGASPYEQYF
TRBJ2-3	many	-	TRBV9	TGTGCCAGCAGCCCGAGACCCTCACCCACCACAGATACGCAGTATTTT	CASSPRPSPTTDTQYF
TRBJ2-7	many	-	TRBV6-2/TRBV6-3	TGTGCCACCAAAAATACCCAGCGGAGGCTTTACGAGCAGTACTTC	CATKNTQRRLYEQYF
TRBJ2-3	-	-	TRBV24-1	TGTGCCACCGCCCCCGCGGGGCCCACAGATACGCAGTATTTT	CATAPAGPTDTQYF
TRBJ2-2	few	-	TRBV7-9	TGTGCCAGCAGCCCCAGAAGGGACACCGGGGAGCTGTTTTTT	CASSPRRDTGELFF
TRBJ2-5	many	-	TRBV27	TGTGCCAGCAGTTTATACCCCCTCCTCGCGGGATCGACAGAGACCCAGTACTTC	CASSLYPLLAGSTETQYF
TRBJ1-3	many	-	TRBV4-1	TGCGCCAGCAGCCAAGACCCGGGATCTGGAAACACCATATATTTT	CASSQDPGSGNTIYF
TRBJ1-5	many	-	TRBV19	TGTGCCAGTAGTATCGATAAGTACAGCAATCAGCCCCAGCATTTT	CASSIDKYSNQPQHF
TRBJ2-7	-	-	TRBV29-1	TGCAGCGTTGCTCAACAGGACACCTACGAGCAGTACTTC	CSVAQQDTYEQYF
TRBJ2-1	many	-	TRBV20-1	TGCAGTGCTAGAGATCGAGGGGAGCAGTTCTTC	CSARDRGEQFF
TRBJ1-5	many	TRBD1	TRBV27	TGTGCCAGCAGTTTGACAGGGACGCTCCAGCCCCAGCATTTT	CASSLTGTLQPQHF
TRBJ2-4	many	TRBD2	TRBV27	TGTGCCCCCATTGGGACTAGCAGAGCCAAAAACATTCAGTACTTC	CAPIGTSRAKNIQYF
TRBJ2-5	-	-	TRBV5-1	TGCGCCAGCTGTGAGAGAGGGGAAGGGACCCAGTACTTC	CASCERGEGTQYF
TRBJ2-3	many	TRBD2	TRBV7-9	TGTGCCAGCAGCCTCCTCTTGGCGGGGGGGACCTATACGCAGTATTTT	CASSLLLAGGTYTQYF
TRBJ2-7	many	-	TRBV7-9	TGTGCCAGCAGCTTAGAGAGGCTGGGGTCCTACGAGCAGTACTTC	CASSLERLGSYEQYF
TRBJ1-2	many	TRBD1	TRBV7-9	TGTGCCAGCAGCCTACCCGTTACAGGGGGCTATGGCTACACCTTC	CASSLPVTGGYGYTF
TRBJ2-3	many	-	TRBV3-1	TGTGCCAGCAGCCAGAGGGCTGGCGGCCCCCTGGGAGATACGCAGTATTTT	CASSQRAGGPLGDTQYF
TRBJ1-2	few	-	TRBV4-1	TGCGCCAGCAGCCAAGACAGTTTATCTGGCTACACCTTC	CASSQDSLSGYTF
TRBJ2-7	-	TRBD2	TRBV5-4	TGTGCCAGCGCATTTAGGGGAGGGAGCGCCGCCTACGAGCAGTACTTC	CASAFRGGSAAYEQYF
TRBJ2-1	many	-	TRBV7-9	TGTGCCAGCAGCCGGGGCTTCAGAAACAATGAGCAGTTCTTC	CASSRGFRNNEQFF
TRBJ2-2	many	-	TRBV6-2/TRBV6-3	TGTGCCAGCAGTTACTCATATCCGGGACGAGTTAACACCGGGGAGCTGTTTTTT	CASSYSYPGRVNTGELFF
TRBJ2-1	many	TRBD2	TRBV28	TGTGCCAGCAGTTTGGCGGGACTAGCGGGAGGGCCGCAGTTCTTC	CASSLAGLAGGPQFF
TRBJ2-2	many	TRBD2	TRBV7-7	TGTGCTAGCAGCCAGAGGGAGGGGACCGGGGAGCTGTTTTTT	CASSQREGTGELFF
TRBJ2-7	few	TRBD2	TRBV12-3/TRBV12-4	TGTGCCAGCAGACCAAGCGGGGGCGCTTACGAGCAGTACTTC	CASRPSGGAYEQYF
TRBJ1-4	few	TRBD1	TRBV6-2/TRBV6-3	TGTGCCAGCAGGACCTGGCGATCCCATACAGGGGAAAAGGATGAAAAACTGTTTTTT	CASRTWRSHTGEKDEKLFF
TRBJ1-1	few	-	TRBV2	TGTGCCAGCGTGGGGCAACCGAACACTGAAGCTTTCTTT	CASVGQPNTEAFF
TRBJ1-4	many	-	TRBV30	TGTGCCTGGAGTCTGAATGAAAAACTGTTTTTT	CAWSLNEKLFF
TRBJ1-2	many	-	TRBV30	TGTGCCTGGAGTGTAGGCAGCCTTAACTATGGCTACACCTTC	CAWSVGSLNYGYTF
TRBJ1-1	few	-	TRBV12-5	TGTGCTAGTGGTTTGGACAGGACTGAAGCTTTCTTT	CASGLDRTEAFF
TRBJ1-1	many	-	TRBV20-1	TGCAGTGCTAGAGATGACGGCGGGAGGGGGGAAGCTTTCTTT	CSARDDGGRGEAFF
TRBJ2-1	-	TRBD2	TRBV4-2	TGTGCCAGCAGCCCCAAAGGTAGCGGGGCCGTCGGGAATGAGCAGTTCTTC	CASSPKGSGAVGNEQFF
TRBJ1-6	-	-	TRBV20-1	TGCAGTGCTAGATGGGGGAGCTCCTATAATTCACCCCTCCACTTT	CSARWGSSYNSPLHF
TRBJ2-1	many	-	TRBV29-1	TGCAGCGCGGGGGAGCAGTTCTTC	CSAGEQFF
TRBJ1-1	many	-	TRBV3-1	TGTGCCGCGTCGGGCGGCATTCTTGAAGCTTTCTTT	CAASGGILEAFF
TRBJ1-1	many	-	TRBV7-9	TGTGCCAGCAGCTTTAGCGAGGCCGGGCAAGCTTTCTTT	CASSFSEAGQAFF
TRBJ2-3	few	-	TRBV5-1	TGCGCCAGCAGCTTGGAGGGGGAGACGCAGTATTTT	CASSLEGETQYF
TRBJ2-2	few	-	TRBV19	TGTGCCAGTAGCGGGGGGCAAGTAGGGGAGCTGTTTTTT	CASSGGQVGELFF
TRBJ1-1	-	TRBD1	TRBV7-6	TGTGCCAGCAGCTTAATCAGGGGGTCTATCTCGAACACTGAAGCTTTCTTT	CASSLIRGSISNTEAFF
TRBJ2-7	few	-	TRBV27	TGTGCCAGCAGCCAAAAAGCACGGCAGGGACCCTACGAGCAGTACTTC	CASSQKARQGPYEQYF
TRBJ1-2	few	-	TRBV14	TGTGCCAGCAGCCAAGATCTCCCCCCCGGCGGCTACACCTTC	CASSQDLPPGGYTF
TRBJ2-1	many	-	TRBV2	TGTGCCAGCTCCGGGCGCAGGGCCGCTAATGAGCAGTTCTTC	CASSGRRAANEQFF
TRBJ2-7	few	-	TRBV2	TGTGCCATCGCCGGGATCTCCTACGAGCAGTACTTC	CAIAGISYEQYF
TRBJ2-7	-	TRBD2	TRBV5-5	TGTGCCAGCAGCTTGGAACCGCTAGCGGGGAGCTCCTACGAGCAGTACTTC	CASSLEPLAGSSYEQYF
TRBJ2-2	-	-	TRBV7-2	TGTGCCAGCAGCTTAGCACAGGCCGCGAACACCGGGGAGCTGTTTTTT	CASSLAQAANTGELFF
TRBJ2-1	many	-	TRBV7-3	TGTGCCAGCAGCCCTACCGGGGGAAGCGGCGATGAGCAGTTCTTC	CASSPTGGSGDEQFF
TRBJ1-2	many	TRBD1	TRBV30	TGTGCCTGGAGTCGAAGGGACAGCTTCTATGGCTACACCTTC	CAWSRRDSFYGYTF
TRBJ2-2	many	-	TRBV7-9	TGTGCCAGCCACCCGCGGAGGGGGTCCGGGGAGCTGTTTTTT	CASHPRRGSGELFF
TRBJ1-5	many	-	TRBV9	TGTGCCAGCAGCAAAGGGGGGCAAGATCAGCCCCAGCATTTT	CASSKGGQDQPQHF
TRBJ2-3	-	TRBD2	TRBV5-1	TGCGCCAGCAGGTCCGGGACTAGCAGATCCACAGATACGCAGTATTTT	CASRSGTSRSTDTQYF